This is a list of T cell receptor beta chains from one sample in a study of human T cells and chemical hapten exposure. TCRdb passed the RACE reads through MiXCR, listing each CDR3 protein once. Of nearly 85,000 distinct CDR3 sequences detected, approximately 10% appear once; the ten largest clones hold roughly 1.6%. Sequencing was performed on whole blood, taken in connection with sensitization to the hapten diphenylcyclopropenone (DPC). The origin of the receptors is a man between 18 and 35 years old with alopecia areata. Some clones in this sample may be carry-over from other donors' samples. Each CDR3 is given with its conserved first and last residue. Each record gives: D gene, J gene, V gene, clone size, CDR3 protein, CDR3 DNA. D genes are given only for firm matches. Clone size is shown for a subset of rows, as once, few, many or a class of expanded clone.

>.|TRBJ2-7|TRBV7-9|many
CASSSTSYEQYF
TGTGCCAGCAGCTCCACCTCCTACGAGCAGTACTTC
>.|TRBJ1-5|TRBV19|.
CASSIRDIPIQPQHF
TGTGCCAGTAGTATAAGGGACATCCCAATCCAGCCCCAGCATTTT
>.|TRBJ1-5|TRBV24-1|.
CATSDTGNQPQHF
TGTGCCACCAGTGACACGGGGAATCAGCCCCAGCATTTT
>.|TRBJ1-5|TRBV12-3/TRBV12-4|.
CASSPGEESNQPQHF
TGTGCCAGCAGCCCAGGTGAGGAAAGCAATCAGCCCCAGCATTTT
>.|TRBJ1-2|TRBV29-1|many
CSVQGSGGYTF
TGCAGCGTTCAGGGGTCCGGTGGCTACACCTTC
>.|TRBJ2-6|TRBV18|many
CASSPPMSGANVLTF
TGTGCCAGCTCACCACCCATGTCTGGGGCCAACGTCCTGACTTTC
>.|TRBJ1-5|TRBV15|.
CATSRDRENQPQHF
TGTGCCACCAGCAGAGACAGGGAAAATCAGCCCCAGCATTTT
>.|TRBJ1-5|TRBV2|few
CASSEDRFSNQPQHF
TGTGCCAGCAGTGAAGACAGATTTAGCAATCAGCCCCAGCATTTT
>TRBD1|TRBJ2-1|TRBV3-1|many
CASSHRGNEQFF
TGTGCCAGCAGTCACAGGGGCAATGAGCAGTTCTTC
>.|TRBJ1-1|TRBV9|few
CASTSGPKSWNTEAFF
TGTGCCAGCACCTCCGGGCCGAAATCCTGGAACACTGAAGCTTTCTTT
>.|TRBJ2-1|TRBV5-6|many
CASSQTSSEYYNEQFF
TGTGCCAGCAGCCAAACCTCTAGCGAGTACTACAATGAGCAGTTCTTC
>TRBD1|TRBJ1-3|TRBV6-5|few
CASSLEQGRNTIYF
TGTGCCAGCAGTTTAGAACAGGGGAGGAACACCATATATTTT
>TRBD2|TRBJ2-7|TRBV6-5|many
CASSYSGGSYEQYF
TGTGCCAGCAGCTACAGCGGGGGAAGCTACGAGCAGTACTTC
>.|TRBJ2-1|TRBV20-1|few
CSARGPRQYNEQFF
TGCAGTGCTAGGGGACCCCGTCAATACAATGAGCAGTTCTTC
>TRBD2|TRBJ2-3|TRBV29-1|.
CSEVAGSTDTQYF
TGCAGCGAGGTAGCGGGGAGCACAGATACGCAGTATTTT
>TRBD1|TRBJ1-2|TRBV27|many
CASSWTGGIGGYTF
TGTGCCAGCAGTTGGACAGGGGGCATCGGTGGCTACACCTTC
>TRBD1|TRBJ2-7|TRBV28|.
CASSYGDRTSYEQYF
TGTGCCAGCAGTTACGGGGACAGGACCTCCTACGAGCAGTACTTC
>TRBD1|TRBJ2-6|TRBV7-8|many
CASSNGRWDRASGANVLTF
TGTGCCAGCAGCAATGGGAGATGGGACAGGGCCTCTGGGGCCAACGTCCTGACTTTC
>.|TRBJ1-1|TRBV15|.
CVTSRDRQSMNTEAFF
TGTGTCACCAGCAGAGATCGACAGTCCATGAACACTGAAGCTTTCTTT
>.|TRBJ1-6|TRBV18|few
CASSPTGPHNSPLHF
TGTGCCAGCTCACCAACAGGACCACATAATTCACCCCTCCACTTT
>TRBD2|TRBJ2-1|TRBV6-5|.
CASSPNPSGGTYNEQFF
TGTGCCAGCAGCCCTAACCCCAGCGGGGGGACTTACAATGAGCAGTTCTTC
>.|TRBJ1-6|TRBV10-3|.
CAISEKQDPTPLHF
TGTGCCATCAGTGAGAAACAGGATCCGACACCCCTCCACTTT
>TRBD1|TRBJ1-5|TRBV2|many
CASMGTGGSQPQHF
TGTGCCAGCATGGGGACAGGGGGGAGTCAGCCCCAGCATTTT
>.|TRBJ2-3|TRBV29-1|few
CSVEEAANGEDTQYF
TGCAGCGTTGAAGAGGCAGCCAACGGTGAAGATACGCAGTATTTT
>.|TRBJ2-7|TRBV6-6|many
CASIPGLGYEQYF
TGTGCCAGCATTCCCGGCCTAGGCTACGAGCAGTACTTC
>TRBD1|TRBJ1-5|TRBV28|many
CASSFAGGEGNQPQHF
TGTGCCAGCAGTTTTGCAGGGGGCGAAGGCAATCAGCCCCAGCATTTT
>TRBD1|TRBJ2-5|TRBV9|few
CASSVLGQGQETQYF
TGTGCCAGCAGCGTATTGGGACAGGGGCAAGAGACCCAGTACTTC
>.|TRBJ1-1|TRBV9|.
CASSARALNTEAFF
TGTGCCAGCAGCGCGAGGGCCCTGAACACTGAAGCTTTCTTT
>.|TRBJ2-2|TRBV29-1|few
CSAGDTGELFF
TGCAGCGCAGGGGACACCGGGGAGCTGTTTTTT
>.|TRBJ2-7|TRBV4-3|few
CASSQDQAISYEQYF
TGCGCCAGCAGCCAAGATCAGGCTATCTCCTACGAGCAGTACTTC
>.|TRBJ2-5|TRBV6-2/TRBV6-3|.
CASSYMIQETQYF
TGTGCCAGCAGTTACATGATCCAAGAGACCCAGTACTTC
>TRBD2|TRBJ2-1|TRBV5-4|.
CASSLGVRGTYNEQFF
TGTGCCAGCAGCTTGGGAGTGCGGGGGACCTACAATGAGCAGTTCTTC
>TRBD1|TRBJ2-5|TRBV28|many
CASTPGTGQETQYF
TGTGCCAGCACCCCAGGGACAGGGCAAGAGACCCAGTACTTC
>TRBD2|TRBJ2-3|TRBV5-6|.
CASSFWLAVSTDTQYF
TGTGCCAGCAGCTTTTGGCTAGCGGTCAGCACAGATACGCAGTATTTT
>.|TRBJ2-5|TRBV29-1|.
CSVDGDRLYQETQYF
TGCAGCGTTGACGGGGATCGACTGTACCAAGAGACCCAGTACTTC
>TRBD2|TRBJ2-3|TRBV7-3|many
CASSRGTSADTQYF
TGTGCCAGCAGCCGGGGGACTAGTGCAGATACGCAGTATTTT
>.|TRBJ2-5|TRBV7-2|many
CASSFNPRVLQETQYF
TGTGCCAGCAGCTTTAACCCCAGGGTGCTCCAAGAGACCCAGTACTTC
>.|TRBJ2-7|TRBV10-1|few
CATPGGGAYEQYF
TGCGCCACCCCTGGGGGGGGCGCATACGAGCAGTACTTC
>TRBD1|TRBJ1-1|TRBV28|few
CASSFTGTGRNTEAFF
TGTGCCAGCAGTTTCACCGGGACAGGGAGGAACACTGAAGCTTTCTTT
>.|TRBJ1-1|TRBV7-9|many
CASSLGSLGAHTEAFF
TGTGCCAGCAGCTTAGGAAGTTTGGGGGCTCACACTGAAGCTTTCTTT
>.|TRBJ1-1|TRBV29-1|many
CSVAFGVRAFF
TGCAGCGTCGCATTCGGGGTTAGAGCTTTCTTT
>.|TRBJ1-1|TRBV28|.
CASSGDTEAFF
TGTGCCAGCAGCGGCGACACTGAAGCTTTCTTT
>TRBD1|TRBJ2-7|TRBV29-1|.
CSVEEGTGPEEQYF
TGCAGCGTTGAAGAAGGGACAGGGCCGGAGGAGCAGTACTTC
>.|TRBJ1-1|TRBV29-1|.
CSVAQGYTEAFF
TGCAGCGTTGCACAGGGTTACACTGAAGCTTTCTTT
>TRBD1|TRBJ2-5|TRBV6-6|many
CASSYRQGQETQYF
TGTGCCAGCAGTTACCGACAGGGGCAAGAGACCCAGTACTTC
>TRBD2|TRBJ2-3|TRBV20-1|.
CSARAQLAGRGTDTQYF
TGCAGTGCTAGAGCCCAACTAGCGGGGCGGGGTACAGATACGCAGTATTTT
>TRBD1|TRBJ1-1|TRBV24-1|many
CATSGGTGETEAFF
TGTGCCACCAGCGGGGGGACAGGGGAGACTGAAGCTTTCTTT
>.|TRBJ2-5|TRBV4-2|many
CASSQESGDRQETQYF
TGTGCCAGCAGCCAAGAATCGGGGGACAGACAAGAGACCCAGTACTTC